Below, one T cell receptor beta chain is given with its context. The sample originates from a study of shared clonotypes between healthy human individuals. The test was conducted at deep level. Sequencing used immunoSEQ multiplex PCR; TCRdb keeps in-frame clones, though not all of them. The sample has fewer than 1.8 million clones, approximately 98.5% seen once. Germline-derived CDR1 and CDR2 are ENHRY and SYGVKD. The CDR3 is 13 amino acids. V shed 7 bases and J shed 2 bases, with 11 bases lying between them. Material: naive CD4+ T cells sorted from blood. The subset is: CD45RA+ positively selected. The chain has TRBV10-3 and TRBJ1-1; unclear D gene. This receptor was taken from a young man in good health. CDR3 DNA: TGTGCCATCACCGCGACCAGAAACACTGAAGCTTTCTTT. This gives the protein CAITATRNTEAFF.